The 7 T cell receptor gamma chains listed next were all sequenced from one sample in a study of gamma-delta chains in newborns, infants, children (dated by TCRdb to the late 2010s). The sequencing machine was an Illumina MiSeq. With CATT, TCRdb called clones again from the public reads; duplicate DNA rows were later joined. This sample gives 1,700 or so gamma-chain clones in total; 9% to 15% of them show up just once. The ten largest clonotypes hold about 52% of the sample. The source material was blood. The receptors were gathered from a child who was a newborn, infant or young child, either healthy, febrile or measles-vaccinated (not recorded which).

This clone is medium-sized in the sample. For the CDR3, the DNA is TGTGCCTTGTGGGAGGTGCAATTTCAAGAGTTGGGCAAAAAAATCAAGGTATTT. Residues: CALWEVQFQELGKKIKVF. The V call is TRGV9, the J call TRGJP. Looked up from germline, CDR1 is GITISATS and CDR2 is ISYDGTV (reference sequence). The CDR3 sequence is 18 residues long. The J segment lost 4 bases and the V segment lost 0 bases, leaving 6 bases of the junction unmatched.

A note on this clone: Since a far larger clone is one base different, this is likely a read error. This sequence joins TRGV9 and TRGJP. The CDR3 is 17 residues long. CDR1 and CDR2 (germline): GITISATS, ISYDGTV (reference sequence). The CDR3 sequence is CALREVLAELGKKIKVF. The CDR3 DNA is TGTGCCTTGCGGGAGGTGCTCGCCGAGTTGGGCAAAAAAATCAAGGTATTT.

On this clone: This CDR3 is also generated by other DNA sequences in the sample. This sequence joins TRGV9 and TRGJP. This CDR3 comprises 17 residues. V dropped 3 bases and J dropped 4; count of bases not matched to a gene: 6. Germline V gives CDR1 GITISATS, CDR2 ISYDGTV (reference sequence). The CDR3 sequence is CALWETSQELGKKIKVF. The CDR3 bases are TGTGCCTTGTGGGAGACTTCTCAAGAGTTGGGCAAAAAAATCAAGGTATTT.

This clone was recorded a few times. V is TRGV9 and J is TRGJP. The CDR3 loop spans 17 amino acids. V gave up 0 bases and J gave up 8 bases; unmatched junction bases: 7. Germline V gives CDR1 GITISATS, CDR2 ISYDGTV (reference sequence). CDR3 sequence: CALWEVRKQLGKKIKVF. The CDR3 region has the DNA TGTGCCTTGTGGGAGGTGCGGAAACAGTTGGGCAAAAAAATCAAGGTATTT.

In this sample, this clone turned up a few times. Possible read error: a much larger clone is one base away. Other DNA sequences in this specimen translate into the identical CDR3. The V and J genes are TRGV9 and TRGJP. CDR1 and CDR2 from the germline V gene are GITISATS and ISYDGTV (reference sequence). This CDR3 contains 15 residues. The CDR3 loop reads CALWDQELGKKIKVF. CDR3 nucleotides: TGTGCCTTGTGGGATCAAGAGTTAGGCAAAAAAATCAAGGTATTT.

Notes on this clone: Germline and junction disagree at one end, which may indicate a read error. The chain links TRGV9 to TRGJP1. The CDR3 has 13 residues. Germline V gene data show CDR1 as GITISATS and CDR2 as ISYDGTV (reference sequence). The CDR3 DNA follows: TGTACCTTGTGGTCTACCACTGGTTGGTTCAAGATATTT. This encodes CTLWSTTGWFKIF.

This clone is medium-sized. Other DNA sequences in the same sample also yield this CDR3. This chain uses TRGV9 with TRGJP. The CDR3 loop spans 15 amino acids. In germline, CDR1 is GITISATS, CDR2 ISYDGTV (reference sequence). V dropped 2 bases and J dropped 7; count of bases not matched to a gene: 2. The CDR3 sequence: CALWEGELGKKIKVF. CDR3 coding DNA: TGTGCCTTGTGGGAGGGCGAGTTGGGCAAAAAAATCAAGGTATTT.